This TCR beta chain was captured by sequencing in a study of somatic mutations in cytotoxic T cells in rheumatoid arthritis. Study-level background: Patient blood, which was peripheral blood collected as 30 ml EDTA, was drawn right after diagnosis and before any treatment started. Including V beta1+ cells that were sequenced for TCRB, some T-cell populations stained with V beta antibodies were flow-sorted at nearly 100% purity. Study results and limitations: The authors did not know the antigen targets of the expanded CD8+ clones. A largest CD8+ clone above 20% of CD8+ cells occurred in about an eighth of the 65 patients.

Concerning this clone: As yet, its antigen is unknown.

The assay was immunoSEQ multiplex PCR, and TCRdb's table has in-frame clones only and misses some. The sample has some 15,000 clones, 75% to 80% seen once. Losses at the gene ends were 0 bases for V and 7 bases for J; bases not matched to a gene: 8. CDR1 and CDR2 (germline): MNHNY, SVGAGI (reference sequence). The CDR3 sequence is 16 residues long. The source of this sequence is an adult with rheumatoid arthritis. Specimen: CD8+ T cells sorted from blood. The rearrangement joins TRBV6-6 to TRBJ2-1; TRBD2 agrees at 8 bases. CDR3 protein: CASSYSISGAENEQFF. CDR3 nucleotides: TGTGCCAGCAGTTACTCTATTAGCGGGGCGGAGAATGAGCAGTTCTTC.